The next 24 T cell receptor beta chains were all read from a single sample in a study of lymphopenia after photon versus proton radiotherapy. Here immunoSEQ multiplex PCR was the method, and the copy in TCRdb shows in-frame clones only, minus some. Counted here are tens of thousands of clones, around 90% occurring once; the ten biggest clones make up around 13%. Sequencing used peripheral blood, obtained from a patient treated with proton-based radiotherapy. These receptors originate from an older man with esophageal cancer.

The CDR3 sequence is CASSRDGGGYTF. The CDR3 nucleotides read TGTGCCAGCAGCCGGGACGGAGGAGGCTACACCTTC. V and J are TRBV7-9 and TRBJ1-2; TRBD1 is a possible D gene (5 bases). The germline V and J ends were trimmed by 5 bases and 8 bases, with 12 bases remaining between them. CDR1 SEHNR and CDR2 FQNEAQ come from the germline V gene (reference sequence). CDR3 size: 12 residues.

This clone came up a few times. The CDR3 spells CASSALQGGNTIYF. CDR3 coding DNA: TGTGCCAGCAGCGCTCTCCAGGGCGGAAACACCATATATTTT. The J gene is TRBJ1-3, the V gene TRBV9, with D perhaps matching TRBD1 (5 bases). The length of the CDR3 is 14 residues. Germline CDR1 is SGDLS and CDR2 is YYNGEE. V gave up 3 bases and J gave up 4 bases, with 11 bases separating them.

The rearrangement uses TRBV11-3 and TRBJ1-6, with a possible D match to TRBD1 (5 bases). The V end lost 0 bases, the J end lost 10 bases, and 7 bases lay between the germline ends. The CDR3 runs 13 residues. The germline gives CDR1 SGHNT, CDR2 YENEEA. The CDR3 DNA reads TGTGCCAGCAGCTTAGAAAAGGGGTCACCCCTCCACTTT. The encoded protein is CASSLEKGSPLHF.

The V gene is TRBV7-9, the J gene TRBJ2-5; 11 bases align to TRBD2. The CDR3 extends over 16 amino acids. Germline-derived CDR1 and CDR2 are SEHNR and FQNEAQ (reference sequence). J was trimmed by 1 base and V by 4 bases; bases with no gene match: 5. The CDR3, as DNA: TGTGCCAGCAGCTCAACTAGCGGGGGCCCCCAAGAGACCCAGTACTTC. As protein: CASSSTSGGPQETQYF.

The chain is built from TRBV2 and TRBJ1-4; no clear D gene. The CDR3 sequence is 14 residues long. Trimming took off 6 bases at V and 10 bases at J, with 18 bases between the two ends. CDR1 and CDR2 (germline): SNHLY, FYNNEI. CDR3: CASRYGSTRGKLFF. For the CDR3, the DNA is TGTGCCAGCAGATACGGCAGCACTCGGGGAAAACTGTTTTTT.

The chain recombines TRBV30 with TRBJ1-2; possible D gene TRBD1, 6 bases. V was trimmed by 2 bases and J by 4 bases, leaving 14 bases between them. The CDR3 extends over 14 amino acids. CDR1 and CDR2 from the germline V gene are GTSNPN and SVGIG (reference sequence). CDR3 sequence reads: CAWSQGLGGYGYTF. DNA of the CDR3: TGTGCCTGGAGTCAGGGGTTGGGGGGCTATGGCTACACCTTC.

V usage is TRBV6-4 and J usage is TRBJ1-1; TRBD1 might be the D (5 bases). The germline V gene encodes CDR1 MRHNA and CDR2 SNTAGT. This CDR3 has 17 residues. V lost 8 bases and J lost 6, with 28 bases in between. The CDR3 region has the DNA TGTGCCAGCGGACCCAACGTAAAGAGGGGTCTTTGGGCTGAAGCTTTCTTT. Translation: CASGPNVKRGLWAEAFF.

This chain connects TRBV18 to TRBJ2-7; D call uncertain. The V end lost 5 bases, the J end lost 2 bases, and 13 bases lay between the germline ends. The CDR3 runs to 14 residues. CDR1 is KGHSH, CDR2 LQKENI, per germline. The CDR3 nucleotides are TGTGCCAGCTCAAAGGGCGCAGGAACCTACGAGCAGTACTTC. Translated: CASSKGAGTYEQYF.

The chain links TRBV5-5 to TRBJ2-5; D is perhaps TRBD1 (6 bases). The germline CDR1 and CDR2 sequences are SGHKS and YYEKEE (reference sequence). This CDR3 spans 13 amino acids. V shed 1 base and J shed 5 bases, with 9 bases lying between them. This CDR3 is CASSLTGLETQYF. CDR3 nucleotide sequence: TGTGCCAGCAGCTTGACAGGGTTGGAGACCCAGTACTTC. Full variable domain (remainder filled in from reference TRBV5-5 and TRBJ2-5): DAGVTQSPTHLIKTRGQQVTLRCSPISGHKSVSWYQQVLGQGPQFIFQYYEKEERGRGNFPDRFSARQFPNYSSELNVNALLLGDSALYLCASSLTGLETQYFGPGTRLLVL.

J is TRBJ1-4 and V is TRBV15; TRBD1 matches 9 bases. CDR1 is LNHNV and CDR2 is YYDKDF in the germline V gene (reference sequence). Trimming at V came to 4 bases and at J to 8 bases, leaving 5 bases not matched to a gene. The CDR3 is 14 amino acids. CDR3 residues: CATSKGQGNEKLFF. The CDR3 DNA sequence: TGTGCCACCAGCAAAGGACAGGGGAACGAAAAACTGTTTTTT.

The rearrangement joins TRBV5-1 to TRBJ2-7; 7 positions match TRBD1. Trimming took 2 bases from V and 4 from J; bases not matched to a gene: 9. CDR1 and CDR2 from the germline V gene are SGHRS and YFSETQ. The length of the CDR3 is 15 residues. The CDR3: CASSFGDRVIYEQYF. The CDR3 DNA sequence: TGCGCCAGCAGCTTTGGAGACAGGGTAATTTACGAGCAGTACTTC.

The V call is TRBV7-2, the J call TRBJ2-7; D perhaps matches TRBD2 (6 bases). Trimming stripped 5 bases from V and 0 bases from J, with 14 bases between. Germline V CDR1 and CDR2: SGHTA, FQGNSA. The CDR3 totals 15 residues. The CDR3 spells CASSPQRASSYEQYF. The DNA of the CDR3 is TGTGCCAGCAGCCCCCAGCGGGCAAGCTCCTACGAGCAGTACTTC.

This chain joins TRBV5-4 and TRBJ1-1, with a weak D call TRBD1 (5 bases). CDR3 length: 17 amino acids. The germline V and J ends were trimmed by 4 bases and 0 bases, with 19 bases remaining between them. Germline V gene data show CDR1 as SGHNT and CDR2 as YYREEE (reference sequence). CDR3 amino acids: CASSQGSSGALNTEAFF. The CDR3 DNA sequence: TGTGCCAGCAGCCAAGGTTCTTCCGGGGCTCTGAACACTGAAGCTTTCTTT.

The chain recombines TRBV7-2 with TRBJ1-2, with a possible D match to TRBD1 (5 bases). The CDR3 length is 14 residues. V was cut by 1 base and J by 2 bases, with 8 bases left in between. The germline V gene has CDR1 SGHTA and CDR2 FQGNSA. The CDR3 region has the DNA TGTGCCAGCAGCTTAGACAGGCGAAACTATGGCTACACCTTC. Amino acids: CASSLDRRNYGYTF.

This clone was detected only a few times. CDR3 nucleotide sequence: TGTGCCAGCAGCGTGGGACAGGGGGATTCACCCCTCCACTTT. Protein product: CASSVGQGDSPLHF. V gene TRBV7-2 combines with J gene TRBJ1-6, with 11 bases aligning to TRBD1. The CDR3 is 14 residues long. CDR1 is SGHTA, CDR2 FQGNSA, per germline. Trimming took 5 bases from V and 8 from J; bases not matched to a gene: 2.

V usage is TRBV5-1 and J usage is TRBJ1-1; TRBD1 agrees at 7 bases. The CDR3 runs 16 residues. Per germline, CDR1 SGHRS and CDR2 YFSETQ. J lost 0 bases, V lost 4 bases, and 9 bases had no gene match. CDR3 bases: TGCGCCAGCAGCCCACAGGGGTCGAAACTGAACACTGAAGCTTTCTTT. Its translation: CASSPQGSKLNTEAFF.

This chain joins TRBV11-1 and TRBJ2-2; 8 nucleotides line up with TRBD2. The V and J ends lost 1 base and 4 bases, in that order; junction bases with no gene match: 8. Germline V lookup: CDR1 SGHAT, CDR2 FQDESV (reference sequence). This CDR3 region has 17 residues. Here the CDR3 reads CASSLESAGGLTGELFF. CDR3 nucleotide sequence: TGTGCCAGCAGCTTAGAATCGGCGGGGGGACTCACCGGGGAGCTGTTTTTT.

Only one count was recorded for this clone. The chain carries TRBV7-9 and TRBJ2-3; D is ambiguous. The CDR3 contains 14 residues. Germline V CDR1 and CDR2: SEHNR, FQNEAQ (reference sequence). V lost 5 bases and J lost 4, with 13 bases in between. The CDR3 loop is CASSTVDRPDTQYF. CDR3 DNA: TGTGCCAGCAGCACAGTGGACCGCCCAGATACGCAGTATTTT.

This clone was found a few times. The chain uses TRBV29-1 and TRBJ2-3; TRBD1 aligns across 10 bases. The J segment lost 3 bases and the V segment lost 6 bases, leaving 3 bases of the junction unmatched. CDR1 is SQVTM and CDR2 is ANQGSEA in the germline V gene. The CDR3 spans 13 residues. CDR3: CSVRTGGTDTQYF. The CDR3 bases are TGCAGCGTGAGGACAGGGGGGACAGATACGCAGTATTTT.

The gene calls are TRBV9 and TRBJ2-3, with D tentatively TRBD1 (5 bases). The V end lost 0 bases, the J end lost 3 bases, and 17 bases lay between the germline ends. CDR3 length: 17 residues. The germline V gene encodes CDR1 SGDLS and CDR2 YYNGEE. The CDR3 region is CASSVAGNGPYTDTQYF. The CDR3 DNA sequence: TGTGCCAGCAGCGTAGCAGGGAATGGTCCCTATACAGATACGCAGTATTTT.

Here the CDR3 DNA reads TGCGCCAGCAGCCAAGATGCGGGGGGGGAAACAGATACGCAGTATTTT. The encoded protein is CASSQDAGGETDTQYF. The chain couples TRBV4-3 to TRBJ2-3, with 9 bases identical to TRBD2. Germline CDR1 is LGHNA and CDR2 is YSLEER. V trimming: 0 bases; J trimming: 3 bases; junction bases outside the gene matches: 4. The CDR3 spans 16 residues.

This sequence joins TRBV7-2 and TRBJ1-2, with a tentative D call TRBD1 (6 bases). Germline CDR1 and CDR2: SGHTA and FQGNSA. The CDR3 sequence is 15 residues long. Trimming shortened V by 3 bases and J by 0 bases, and 11 bases separated the two germline ends. The DNA of the CDR3 is TGTGCCAGCAGCTTGGGGGCTCCACCTAACTATGGCTACACCTTC. It specifies CASSLGAPPNYGYTF. Using reference TRBV7-2 and TRBJ1-2 for the parts outside the CDR3, the full variable domain is GAGVSQSPSNKVTEKGKDVELRCDPISGHTALYWYRQSLGQGLEFLIYFQGNSAPDKSGLPSDRFSAERTGGSVSTLTIQRTQQEDSAVYLCASSLGAPPNYGYTFGSGTRLTVV.

The rearrangement joins TRBV14 to TRBJ2-2; a weak D match, TRBD1 (7 bases). This CDR3 has 16 amino acids. Between the trimmed V and J ends, which lost 4 bases and 1 base, there was a span of 13 bases. Germline-derived CDR1 and CDR2 are SGHDN and FVKESK. In DNA, the CDR3 is TGTGCCAGCAGCCGTAACAGGGGACTGAACACCGGGGAGCTGTTTTTT. It yields the protein CASSRNRGLNTGELFF.

J is TRBJ2-5 and V is TRBV19; 9 nucleotides match TRBD1. The V gene's germline CDR1 is LNHDA and CDR2 SQIVND (reference sequence). V shed 4 bases, J shed 5 bases, and the junction held 8 bases outside the gene matches. This CDR3 is built from 15 residues. CDR3 loop: CASSSRTGERETQYF. CDR3 nucleotide sequence: TGTGCCAGTAGTAGCCGGACAGGGGAACGGGAGACCCAGTACTTC.